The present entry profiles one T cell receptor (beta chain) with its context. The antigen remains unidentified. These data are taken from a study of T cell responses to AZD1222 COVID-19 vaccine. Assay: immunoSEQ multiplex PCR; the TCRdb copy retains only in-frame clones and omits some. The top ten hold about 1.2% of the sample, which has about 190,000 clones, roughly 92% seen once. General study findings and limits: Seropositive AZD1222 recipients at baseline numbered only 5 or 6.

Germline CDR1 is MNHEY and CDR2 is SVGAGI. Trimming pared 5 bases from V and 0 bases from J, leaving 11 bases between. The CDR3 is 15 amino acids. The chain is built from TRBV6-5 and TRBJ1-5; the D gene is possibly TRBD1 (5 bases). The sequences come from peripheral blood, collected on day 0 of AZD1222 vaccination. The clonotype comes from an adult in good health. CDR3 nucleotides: TGTGCCAGCAGTCCTTCAGGACATAGCAATCAGCCCCAGCATTTT. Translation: CASSPSGHSNQPQHF.